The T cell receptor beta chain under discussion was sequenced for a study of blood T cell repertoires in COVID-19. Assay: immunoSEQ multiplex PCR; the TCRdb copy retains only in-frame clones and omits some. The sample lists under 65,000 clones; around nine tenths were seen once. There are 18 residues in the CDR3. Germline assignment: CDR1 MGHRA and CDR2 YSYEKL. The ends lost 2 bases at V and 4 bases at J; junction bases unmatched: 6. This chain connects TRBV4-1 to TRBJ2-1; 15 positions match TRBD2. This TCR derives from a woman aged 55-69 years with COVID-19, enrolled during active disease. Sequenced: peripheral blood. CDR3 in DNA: TGCGCCAGCAGCCAACCTCTGGGACTAGCGGGAGGATACAATGAGCAGTTCTTC. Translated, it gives CASSQPLGLAGGYNEQFF.